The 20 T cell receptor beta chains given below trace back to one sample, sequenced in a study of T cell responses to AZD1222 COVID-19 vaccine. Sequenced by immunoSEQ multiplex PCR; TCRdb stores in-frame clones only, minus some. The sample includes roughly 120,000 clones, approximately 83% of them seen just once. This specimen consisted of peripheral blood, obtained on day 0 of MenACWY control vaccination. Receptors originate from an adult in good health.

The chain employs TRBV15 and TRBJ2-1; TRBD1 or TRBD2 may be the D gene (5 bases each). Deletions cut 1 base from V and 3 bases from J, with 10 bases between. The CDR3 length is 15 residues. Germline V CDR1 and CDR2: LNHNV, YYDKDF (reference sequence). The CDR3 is CATSRGGAGYNEQFF. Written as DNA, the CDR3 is TGTGCCACCAGCAGAGGAGGGGCCGGCTACAATGAGCAGTTCTTC.

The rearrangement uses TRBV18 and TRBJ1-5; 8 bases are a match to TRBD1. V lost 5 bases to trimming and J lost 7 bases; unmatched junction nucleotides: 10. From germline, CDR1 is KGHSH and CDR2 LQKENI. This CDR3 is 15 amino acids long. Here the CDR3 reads CASSSDRGGLQPQHF. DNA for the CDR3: TGTGCCAGCTCATCCGACAGGGGTGGTCTCCAGCCCCAGCATTTT.

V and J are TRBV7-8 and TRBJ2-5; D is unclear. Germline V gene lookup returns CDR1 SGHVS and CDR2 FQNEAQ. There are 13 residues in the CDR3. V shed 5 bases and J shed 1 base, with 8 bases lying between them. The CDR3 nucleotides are TGTGCCAGCAGCGCCGGTCCCCAAGAGACCCAGTACTTC. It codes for CASSAGPQETQYF.

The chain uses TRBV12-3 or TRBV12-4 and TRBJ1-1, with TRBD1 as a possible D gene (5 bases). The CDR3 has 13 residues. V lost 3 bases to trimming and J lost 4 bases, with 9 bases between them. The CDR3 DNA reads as TGTGCCAGCAGTTTGTCCGGGGCCACTGAAGCTTTCTTT. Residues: CASSLSGATEAFF.

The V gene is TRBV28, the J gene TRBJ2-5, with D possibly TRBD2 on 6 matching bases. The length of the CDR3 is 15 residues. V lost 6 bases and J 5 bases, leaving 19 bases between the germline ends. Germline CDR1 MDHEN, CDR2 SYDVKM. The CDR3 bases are TGTGCCAGCAGGCCGAGGGATAGGGGAGGCGAGACCCAGTACTTC. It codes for CASRPRDRGGETQYF.

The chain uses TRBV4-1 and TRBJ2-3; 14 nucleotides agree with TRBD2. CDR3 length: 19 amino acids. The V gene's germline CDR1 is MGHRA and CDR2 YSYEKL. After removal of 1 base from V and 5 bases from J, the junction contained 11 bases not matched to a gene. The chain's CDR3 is CASSQAGLAGGRGGDTQYF. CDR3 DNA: TGCGCCAGCAGCCAAGCCGGACTAGCGGGGGGCCGGGGAGGAGATACGCAGTATTTT.

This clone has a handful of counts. The CDR3 nucleotides read TGCGCCAGCAGCCAAGATAAATGGTCTGGCTACACCTTC. Translated, it gives CASSQDKWSGYTF. The chain joins TRBV4-3 to TRBJ1-2; no definite D call. The V gene's germline CDR1 is LGHNA and CDR2 YSLEER. This CDR3 comprises 13 residues. Trimming took 0 bases from V and 7 from J, leaving 9 bases between them.

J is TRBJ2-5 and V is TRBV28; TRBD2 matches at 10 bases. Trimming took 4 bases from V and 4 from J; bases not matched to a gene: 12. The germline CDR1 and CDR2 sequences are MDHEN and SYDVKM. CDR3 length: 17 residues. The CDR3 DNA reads TGTGCCAGCAGTTCGACCGGGGCTAGCGGGGGAGGAGAGACCCAGTACTTC. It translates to CASSSTGASGGGETQYF.

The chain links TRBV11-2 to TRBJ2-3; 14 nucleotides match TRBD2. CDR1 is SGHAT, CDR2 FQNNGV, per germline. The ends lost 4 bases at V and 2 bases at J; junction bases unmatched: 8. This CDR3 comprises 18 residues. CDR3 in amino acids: CASSSPRGLAGVTDTQYF. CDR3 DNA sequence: TGTGCCAGCAGCTCCCCTAGGGGACTAGCGGGAGTCACAGATACGCAGTATTTT.

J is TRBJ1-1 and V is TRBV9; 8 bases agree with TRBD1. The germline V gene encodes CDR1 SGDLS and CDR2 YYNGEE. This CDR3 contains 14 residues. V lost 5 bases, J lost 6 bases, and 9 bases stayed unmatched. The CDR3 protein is CASSPLQGAAEAFF. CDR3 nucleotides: TGTGCCAGCAGTCCCCTCCAGGGGGCGGCTGAAGCTTTCTTT.

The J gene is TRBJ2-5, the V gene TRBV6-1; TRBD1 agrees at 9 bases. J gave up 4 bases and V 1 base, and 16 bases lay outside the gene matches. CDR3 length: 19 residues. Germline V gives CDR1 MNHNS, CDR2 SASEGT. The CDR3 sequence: CASSEVPPGLTGGGETQYF. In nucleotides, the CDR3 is TGTGCCAGCAGTGAAGTACCTCCGGGATTGACAGGGGGGGGAGAGACCCAGTACTTC.

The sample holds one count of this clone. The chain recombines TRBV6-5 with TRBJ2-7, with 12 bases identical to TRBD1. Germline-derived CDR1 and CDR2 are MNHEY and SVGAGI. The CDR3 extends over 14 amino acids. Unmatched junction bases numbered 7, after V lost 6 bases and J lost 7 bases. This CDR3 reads CASRTGTGGGEQYF. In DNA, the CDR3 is TGTGCCAGCAGAACCGGGACAGGGGGCGGAGAGCAGTACTTC.

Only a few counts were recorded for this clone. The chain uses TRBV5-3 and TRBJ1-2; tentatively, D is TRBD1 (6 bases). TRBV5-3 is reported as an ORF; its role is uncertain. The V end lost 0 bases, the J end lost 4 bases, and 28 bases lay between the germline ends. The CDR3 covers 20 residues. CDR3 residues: CARSLVDRQALREPGYGYTF. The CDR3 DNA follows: TGTGCCAGAAGCTTGGTGGACCGACAGGCCCTTAGGGAGCCGGGCTATGGCTACACCTTC.

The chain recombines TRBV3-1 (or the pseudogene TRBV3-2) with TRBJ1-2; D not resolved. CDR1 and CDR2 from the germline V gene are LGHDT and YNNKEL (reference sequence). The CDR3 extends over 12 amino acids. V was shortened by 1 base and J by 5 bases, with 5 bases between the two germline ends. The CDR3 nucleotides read TGTGCCAGCAGCCAAGTTAAGTATGGCTACACCTTC. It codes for CASSQVKYGYTF.

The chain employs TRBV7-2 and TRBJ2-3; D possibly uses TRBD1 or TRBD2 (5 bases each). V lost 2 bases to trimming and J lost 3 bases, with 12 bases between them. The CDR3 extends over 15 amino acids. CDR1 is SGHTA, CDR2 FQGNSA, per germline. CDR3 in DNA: TGTGCCAGCAGCTTAAGGCTAGCAGGGACAGATACGCAGTATTTT. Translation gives CASSLRLAGTDTQYF.

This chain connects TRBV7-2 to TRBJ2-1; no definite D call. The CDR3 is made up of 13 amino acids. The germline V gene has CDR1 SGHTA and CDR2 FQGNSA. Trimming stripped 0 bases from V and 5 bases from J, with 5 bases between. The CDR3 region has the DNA TGTGCCAGCAGCTTAGCGTGGGACAATGAGCAGTTCTTC. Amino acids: CASSLAWDNEQFF.

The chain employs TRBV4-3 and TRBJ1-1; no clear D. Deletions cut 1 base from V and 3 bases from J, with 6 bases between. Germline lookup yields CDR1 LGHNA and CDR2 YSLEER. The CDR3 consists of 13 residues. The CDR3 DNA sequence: TGCGCCAGCAGCCAAGTTTACGACACTGAAGCTTTCTTT. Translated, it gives CASSQVYDTEAFF.

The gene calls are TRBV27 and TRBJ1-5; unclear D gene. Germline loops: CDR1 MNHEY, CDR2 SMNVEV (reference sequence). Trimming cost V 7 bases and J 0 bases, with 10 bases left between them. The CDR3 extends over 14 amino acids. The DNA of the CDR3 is TGTGCCAGCAAGGCAGACTATAGCAATCAGCCCCAGCATTTT. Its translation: CASKADYSNQPQHF.

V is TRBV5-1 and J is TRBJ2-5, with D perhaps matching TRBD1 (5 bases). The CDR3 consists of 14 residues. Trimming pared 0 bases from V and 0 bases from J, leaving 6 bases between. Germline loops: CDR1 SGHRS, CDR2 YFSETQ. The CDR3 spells CASSLGQHQETQYF. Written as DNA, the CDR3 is TGCGCCAGCAGCTTGGGACAGCACCAAGAGACCCAGTACTTC.

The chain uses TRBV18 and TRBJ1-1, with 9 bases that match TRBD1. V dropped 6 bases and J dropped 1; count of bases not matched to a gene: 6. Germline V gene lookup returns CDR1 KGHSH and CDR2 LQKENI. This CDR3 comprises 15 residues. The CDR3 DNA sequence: TGTGCCAGCTCGATCGGGGACAGGGCGAACACTGAAGCTTTCTTT. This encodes CASSIGDRANTEAFF.